The T cell receptor (beta chain) described here comes from a study of OX40 agonist ivuxolimab in advanced cancers. Study as a whole: Patients received ivuxolimab, an agonistic anti-OX40 (CD134) antibody. Of the patients, three showed partial responses, one with hepatocellular carcinoma and two with cutaneous melanoma.

Germline V gene lookup returns CDR1 MGHRA and CDR2 YSYEKL. The length of the CDR3 is 15 residues. V shed 6 bases, J shed 7 bases, and the junction held 10 bases outside the gene matches. Produced via immunoSEQ multiplex PCR; TCRdb's table is partial and in-frame only. The profile shows 75,000 to 90,000 clones, 89% of them singletons. The source material was CD4+ or CD8+ T cells sorted from blood, sampled in a trial of the OX40 agonist ivuxolimab. The rearrangement joins TRBV4-1 to TRBJ2-7, with 12 bases identical to TRBD1. The TCR sequence derives from an adult with an advanced solid tumor such as melanoma, head and neck, liver or kidney cancer. CDR3 DNA: TGCGCCAGCAGGTCGTTCCGGGACAGGGGGCATGAGCAGTACTTC. Protein sequence: CASRSFRDRGHEQYF.